This T cell receptor (beta chain) was recorded in a study of blood T cell repertoires in COVID-19. Study details: Sites in the United States, Italy and Spain provided acute and convalescent COVID-19 samples.

Under the authors' procedure: Amplification of reference gene primers was used by the study to estimate nucleated cell counts. Measured with immunoSEQ multiplex PCR; TCRdb has only the in-frame clones, and not every one. That table is the source of V, J and clone size, and D and trimming were worked out from the DNA. The sample has 300,000 to 450,000 clones, roughly nine tenths seen once; the top ten hold more than 0.8%. The study drew participants aged roughly 18 to 95 years from 20 to 30 US areas. Resolution of symptoms, clearance, or two negative PCRs was present in recovered Cohort 3 donors. J gave up 2 bases and V 5 bases, and 2 bases lay outside the gene matches. CDR3 length: 13 amino acids. The V gene's germline CDR1 is MNHEY and CDR2 SVGEGT.

The origin of this receptor is a man aged 18 to 35 who had recovered from COVID-19. This chain links TRBV6-2 or TRBV6-3 with TRBJ1-2; 7 positions match TRBD1. The sequenced material came from PBMCs or T cells enriched from blood (not recorded which). The CDR3 is CASSRRGNYGYTF. The CDR3 coding sequence is TGTGCCAGCAGTCGCAGGGGGAACTATGGCTACACCTTC.